This T cell receptor (beta chain) was sequenced in a study of blood T cell repertoires in COVID-19. Across the study: Sites in the United States, Italy and Spain provided acute and convalescent COVID-19 samples. The cDNA or gDNA used as material had been derived from T cells, B-cell-depleted T cells, or PBMCs.

This CDR3 region has 15 residues. Germline V gene lookup returns CDR1 MNHEY and CDR2 SMNVEV (reference sequence). Trimming cost V 6 bases and J 5 bases; bases outside gene matches: 9. In the original processing: Estimated nucleated cell counts came from reference gene primer amplification. Profiling relied on immunoSEQ multiplex PCR, and the TCRdb table lists in-frame clones only, not all of them. V and J calls and clone size are as listed in that table; D and trimming were resolved from the DNA. The profile shows 150,000 to 200,000 clones, 80% to 90% of them singletons. This sequence originates from a man between 65 and 79 years old with active or convalescent COVID-19. This chain connects TRBV27 to TRBJ2-5, with 10 bases fitting TRBD1. The specimen was peripheral blood. The CDR3 coding sequence is TGTGCCAGCAGCCCCGGACAGGGGGTGAGGGAGACCCAGTACTTC. This encodes CASSPGQGVRETQYF.